These 22 T cell receptor beta chains were all obtained from the same sample, sequenced in a study of blood T cells in healthy people across ages. Through a sample-barcoded 5' primer and a J-beta primer mix, a second PCR was run for about 7 to 12 cycles. TCRdb ran MiXCR on the 5' RACE reads and lists one entry per CDR3 protein. The sample records roughly 1,300,000 distinct CDR3 sequences, approximately 59% being singletons. The specimen was blood. Receptors were obtained from a man aged 18 to 29 in good health.

The V call is TRBV7-9, the J call TRBJ1-4, with a weak D call TRBD1 (5 bases). The CDR3 loop spans 12 amino acids. V was trimmed by 5 bases and J by 10 bases, leaving 11 bases between them. In germline, CDR1 is SEHNR, CDR2 FQNEAQ (reference sequence). CDR3 nucleotides: TGTGCCAGCAGCAAGCAGGGTGGAAAACTGTTTTTT. Protein product: CASSKQGGKLFF.

The chain employs TRBV10-2 and TRBJ2-1, with 11 bases fitting TRBD2. Losses at the gene ends were 10 bases for V and 3 bases for J; bases not matched to a gene: 5. Germline V lookup: CDR1 WSHSY, CDR2 SAAADI. This CDR3 has 14 amino acids. The chain's CDR3 is CATTLAGDYNEQFF. The CDR3 DNA is TGCGCCACCACACTAGCGGGGGACTACAATGAGCAGTTCTTC.

This clonotype has ten or more counts. CDR3 residues: CASSQDAAYEQYF. The CDR3 nucleotides are TGTGCCAGCAGCCAAGACGCTGCCTACGAGCAGTACTTC. This chain connects TRBV3-1 to TRBJ2-7; no reliable D call. Trimming cost V 0 bases and J 2 bases, with 5 bases left between them. The length of the CDR3 is 13 residues. Germline assignment: CDR1 LGHDT and CDR2 YNNKEL (reference sequence).

This chain joins TRBV20-1 and TRBJ2-1, with 11 bases fitting TRBD2. There are 13 residues in the CDR3. CDR1 is DFQATT and CDR2 is SNEGSKA in the germline V gene (reference sequence). The V and J ends lost 7 bases and 8 bases, in that order; junction bases with no gene match: 7. CDR3 protein: CSVRSGGVHEQFF. CDR3 sequence (DNA): TGCAGTGTTCGTAGCGGGGGGGTGCATGAGCAGTTCTTC.

This clonotype was counted a few times. CDR3 region: CSVEDLEAGGTYNEQFF. CDR3 nucleotide sequence: TGCAGCGTTGAAGATCTAGAAGCGGGGGGCACCTACAATGAGCAGTTCTTC. The V gene is TRBV29-1, the J gene TRBJ2-1; 9 bases are a match to TRBD2. Looked up from germline, CDR1 is SQVTM and CDR2 is ANQGSEA. CDR3 length: 17 residues. J was trimmed by 2 bases and V by 0 bases; bases with no gene match: 8.

This clonotype has a count of ten or more. J is TRBJ2-7 and V is TRBV7-2, with D perhaps assigned TRBD1 or TRBD2 (5 bases each). There are 15 residues in the CDR3. CDR1 SGHTA and CDR2 FQGNSA come from the germline V gene. Between the trimmed V and J ends, which lost 1 base and 5 bases, there was a span of 15 bases. The CDR3 loop reads CASSLGSGLGNEQYF. CDR3 bases: TGTGCCAGCAGCTTAGGGTCAGGGCTCGGGAACGAGCAGTACTTC.

This clonotype appeared a few times. The chain has TRBV10-3 and TRBJ2-7; 7 bases are shared with TRBD1. The CDR3 has 13 amino acids. With 3 bases clipped from V and 5 bases from J, the junction kept 4 bases outside the gene matches. CDR1 is ENHRY, CDR2 SYGVKD, per germline. CDR3 protein: CAISDTGADEQYF. DNA for the CDR3: TGTGCCATCAGTGATACAGGGGCCGACGAGCAGTACTTC.

The chain employs TRBV10-3 and TRBJ2-7; possible D gene TRBD1, 6 bases. V was cut by 3 bases and J by 0 bases, with 24 bases left in between. The CDR3 contains 19 residues. From germline, CDR1 is ENHRY and CDR2 SYGVKD. The DNA for the CDR3 is TGTGCCATCAGTGAATTACCGGGACAAGAAACCGGGGCCTCCTACGAGCAGTACTTC. Protein sequence: CAISELPGQETGASYEQYF.

This clonotype was seen at least ten times. The rearrangement joins TRBV7-2 to TRBJ2-1; D is unclear. Germline loops: CDR1 SGHTA, CDR2 FQGNSA. The CDR3 spans 13 residues. V lost 1 base, J lost 4 bases, and 5 bases lay in between. CDR3 loop: CASSLDRYNEQFF. In nucleotides, the CDR3 is TGTGCCAGCAGCTTAGACAGATACAATGAGCAGTTCTTC.

CDR3 nucleotides: TGTGCCAGCAGAGTTTCTGTTAAAGAGACCCAGTACTTC. It specifies CASRVSVKETQYF. V and J are TRBV27 and TRBJ2-4; D unclear. The J call may be wrong; the DNA end is better matched by TRBJ2-5. Germline loops: CDR1 MNHEY, CDR2 SMNVEV (reference sequence). This CDR3 is 13 amino acids long.

The chain recombines TRBV5-1 with TRBJ2-1; 10 nucleotides align to TRBD1. Germline values: CDR1 SGHRS, CDR2 YFSETQ. There are 15 residues in the CDR3. Trimming removed 4 bases from V and 7 bases from J; junction bases left unmatched: 8. The CDR3 DNA follows: TGCGCCAGCAGCCACCGGGACAGGGGTTTGAATGAGCAGTTCTTC. This translates into CASSHRDRGLNEQFF. Based on the CDR3 plus reference TRBV5-1 and TRBJ2-1, the full variable domain is KAGVTQTPRYLIKTRGQQVTLSCSPISGHRSVSWYQQTPGQGLQFLFEYFSETQRNKGNFPGRFSGRQFSNSRSEMNVSTLELGDSALYLCASSHRDRGLNEQFFGPGTRLTVL.

This rearrangement joins TRBV20-1 to TRBJ1-4; unclear D gene. Deletions cut 5 bases from V and 7 bases from J, with 14 bases between. Germline CDR1 is DFQATT and CDR2 is SNEGSKA (reference sequence). The CDR3 loop spans 13 amino acids. For the CDR3, the DNA is TGCAGTGCTCGAGGATTGGGAGGTGAAAAACTGTTTTTT. It yields the protein CSARGLGGEKLFF.

The J gene is TRBJ1-3, the V gene TRBV7-9; D remains ambiguous. Germline CDR1 is SEHNR and CDR2 is FQNEAQ (reference sequence). This CDR3 comprises 13 residues. V gave up 3 bases and J gave up 11 bases, with 14 bases separating them. DNA for the CDR3: TGTGCCAGCAGCTTGGATTCGGCCAAGGCCATATATTTT. It codes for CASSLDSAKAIYF.

The genes are TRBV7-2 and TRBJ1-1; D gene ambiguous. V was pared by 5 bases and J by 0 bases, with 19 bases between. Germline CDR1 SGHTA, CDR2 FQGNSA. This CDR3 is built from 17 residues. The CDR3, as DNA: TGTGCCAGCAGCCCGGCGGGCATAAGGGCGATGAACACTGAAGCTTTCTTT. Translation: CASSPAGIRAMNTEAFF.

A word on this clonotype: At one end the junction does not follow the germline gene, possibly because of a read error. The rearrangement links TRBV27 to TRBJ2-7; 7 nucleotides agree with TRBD1. CDR3 size: 17 residues. CDR1 is MNHEY and CDR2 is SMNVEV in the germline V gene (reference sequence). The CDR3 nucleotides are TGTGTCAGCAGGCAATCCCTCCTCCGGGACAGCTCCTACGAGCAGTACTTC. Protein sequence: CVSRQSLLRDSSYEQYF.

CDR3 sequence reads: CASSWGGDRGHSPLHF. CDR3 DNA sequence: TGCGCCAGCAGCTGGGGGGGTGACAGGGGGCATTCACCCCTCCACTTT. The chain has TRBV5-1 and TRBJ1-6, with 10 bases lining up with TRBD1. The V gene's germline CDR1 is SGHRS and CDR2 YFSETQ. This CDR3 comprises 16 residues. After removal of 3 bases from V and 8 bases from J, the junction contained 8 bases not matched to a gene.

This sequence joins TRBV4-1 and TRBJ2-1; D tentatively reads TRBD1 or TRBD2 (6 bases each). The CDR3 is made up of 17 amino acids. Germline V gene sequence: CDR1 MGHRA, CDR2 YSYEKL. V was shortened by 0 bases and J by 5 bases, with 17 bases between the two germline ends. The CDR3 sequence: CASSQDGAGQGNNEQFF. The CDR3 DNA reads TGCGCCAGCAGCCAAGATGGGGCGGGGCAGGGGAACAATGAGCAGTTCTTC.

Only a few counts were recorded for this clonotype. The chain uses TRBV6-6 and TRBJ2-5, with unresolved D. Trimming pared 1 base from V and 1 base from J, leaving 4 bases between. In germline, CDR1 is MNHNY, CDR2 SVGAGI (reference sequence). There are 13 residues in the CDR3. CDR3 bases: TGTGCCAGCAGTTACTTGTTCCAAGAGACCCAGTACTTC. The encoded protein is CASSYLFQETQYF.

This chain joins TRBV15 and TRBJ1-4; 7 bases fit TRBD1. Per the germline V gene, CDR1 is LNHNV and CDR2 is YYDKDF (reference sequence). J was trimmed by 6 bases and V by 3 bases; bases with no gene match: 4. This CDR3 has 14 residues. CDR3 nucleotides: TGTGCCACCAGCAGGTTTCAGGGGGATGAAAAACTGTTTTTT. Translation gives CATSRFQGDEKLFF.

This chain uses TRBV12-3 or TRBV12-4 with TRBJ2-5, with D unclear. The CDR3 has 12 amino acids. Trimming stripped 6 bases from V and 6 bases from J, with 11 bases between. The CDR3 is CASSPGTKTQYF. For the CDR3, the DNA is TGTGCCAGCAGCCCCGGTACGAAGACCCAGTACTTC.

The chain has TRBV2 and TRBJ2-7; D call uncertain. V lost 3 bases and J 0 bases, leaving 9 bases between the germline ends. CDR3 size: 14 residues. Germline V gene lookup returns CDR1 SNHLY and CDR2 FYNNEI. Here the CDR3 reads CASSDGVSSYEQYF. CDR3 nucleotides: TGTGCCAGCAGTGATGGCGTTAGCTCCTACGAGCAGTACTTC.

The rearrangement uses TRBV29-1 and TRBJ2-3; 13 positions agree with TRBD2. Losses at the gene ends were 5 bases for V and 5 bases for J; bases not matched to a gene: 19. This CDR3 is built from 19 residues. CDR1 is SQVTM, CDR2 ANQGSEA, per germline. The CDR3 coding sequence is TGCAGCGTTTTTTCCCCTGATGGGACGGGACTAGCGGGGCTAGATACGCAGTATTTT. The encoded protein is CSVFSPDGTGLAGLDTQYF.